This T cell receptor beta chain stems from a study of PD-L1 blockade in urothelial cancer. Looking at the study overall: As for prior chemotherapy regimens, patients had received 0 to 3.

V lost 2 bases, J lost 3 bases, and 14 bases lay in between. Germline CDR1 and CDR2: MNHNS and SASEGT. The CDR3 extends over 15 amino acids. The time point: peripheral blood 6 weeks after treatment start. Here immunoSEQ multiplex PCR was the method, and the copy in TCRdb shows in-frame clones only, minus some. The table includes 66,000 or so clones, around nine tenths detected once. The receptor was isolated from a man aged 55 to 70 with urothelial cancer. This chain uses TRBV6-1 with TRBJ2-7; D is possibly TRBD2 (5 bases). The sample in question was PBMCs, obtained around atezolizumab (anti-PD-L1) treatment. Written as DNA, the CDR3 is TGTGCCAGCAGTGAACGGTTACGGGGTTTCTACGAGCAGTACTTC. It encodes CASSERLRGFYEQYF.